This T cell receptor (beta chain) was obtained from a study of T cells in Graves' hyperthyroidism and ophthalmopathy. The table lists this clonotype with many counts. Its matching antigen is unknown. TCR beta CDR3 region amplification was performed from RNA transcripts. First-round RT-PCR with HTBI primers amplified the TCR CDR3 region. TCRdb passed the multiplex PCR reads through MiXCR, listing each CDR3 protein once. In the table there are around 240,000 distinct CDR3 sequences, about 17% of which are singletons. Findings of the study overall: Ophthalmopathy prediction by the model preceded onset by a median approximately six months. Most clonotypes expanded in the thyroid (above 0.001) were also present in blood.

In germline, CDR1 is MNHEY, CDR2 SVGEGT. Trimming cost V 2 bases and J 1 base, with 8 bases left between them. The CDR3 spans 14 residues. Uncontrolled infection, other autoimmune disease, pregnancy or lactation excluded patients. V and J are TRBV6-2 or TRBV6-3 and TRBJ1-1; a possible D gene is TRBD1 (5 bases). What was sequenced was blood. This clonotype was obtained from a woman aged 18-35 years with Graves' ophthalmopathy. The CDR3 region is CASSYNRPNTEAFF. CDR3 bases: TGTGCCAGCAGTTACAACAGGCCGAACACTGAAGCTTTCTTT.